This T cell receptor (beta chain) is from a study of T-cell memory formation after mild COVID-19. Overall study results and limits: While clones contracting from day 15 to 85 were balanced between CD4 and CD8, later expanders leaned CD4+. The pre-infection memory compartment contained some responding clones, suggesting cross-reactive memory joined. Second-wave clones peaking on day 37 lacked confirmed SARS-CoV-2 specificity.

Constant-segment primers were used for 5'RACE, and the resulting TCR alpha and TCR beta cDNA libraries carried sample barcodes and UMIs. TCRdb reprocessed the 5' RACE reads via MiXCR and lists one record per CDR3 protein. In the table there are about 470,000 distinct CDR3 sequences, roughly 20% of which are singletons. As concerns this clonotype: Its specificity is not known.

V dropped 6 bases and J dropped 13; count of bases not matched to a gene: 4. The CDR3 runs to 11 residues. Sequencing was carried out using PBMCs or a T cell subset sorted from them (not recorded which). The chain recombines TRBV12-3 or TRBV12-4 with TRBJ2-1, with 9 positions matching TRBD2. The sequence was collected from an adult woman who had mild COVID-19 (a few samples of this study predate the infection). Cell type and time point are not known. The CDR3 DNA reads as TGTGCCAGCAGCCGACTAGCGGTTCAGTTCTTC. Its translation is CASSRLAVQFF.